The 10 T cell receptor beta chains given below trace back to one sample, sequenced in a study of human T cells and chemical hapten exposure. TCRdb re-called the RACE reads through MiXCR, storing one row per CDR3 protein. The sample gives approximately 84,000 distinct CDR3 sequences, 9.5% to 13% of which show up once; about 1.6% is in the top ten. Time point described: patch test 2, 6 weeks after DPC sensitization. Treatment meaning: therapeutic diphenylcyclopropenone sensitization with weekly scalp DPC. Here the sequenced sample was whole blood, taken in connection with sensitization to the hapten diphenylcyclopropenone (DPC). The receptor set was obtained from a young man with alopecia areata. Some clones in this sample may be carry-over from other donors' samples.

In this sample, this clonotype turned up a few times. V gene TRBV27 combines with J gene TRBJ2-1; tentatively, D is TRBD2 (6 bases). Germline V gene lookup returns CDR1 MNHEY and CDR2 SMNVEV (reference sequence). This CDR3 is built from 11 residues. V was clipped by 4 bases and J by 15 bases, with 13 bases between them. This CDR3 is CASSSEEGPFF. The CDR3 DNA sequence: TGTGCCAGCAGTTCCGAGGAGGGCCCGTTCTTC.

This clonotype was detected a few times. The chain joins TRBV12-3 or TRBV12-4 to TRBJ2-1, with 7 bases fitting TRBD2. V gave up 7 bases and J gave up 4 bases; unmatched junction bases: 4. This CDR3 spans 13 amino acids. The CDR3 DNA reads TGTGCCAGCAACTGGGGGGGGTACAATGAGCAGTTCTTC. Residues: CASNWGGYNEQFF.

This chain uses TRBV4-3 with TRBJ1-1; D may be TRBD1 (5 bases). Looked up from germline, CDR1 is LGHNA and CDR2 is YSLEER. Between the trimmed V and J ends, which lost 2 bases and 0 bases, there was a span of 10 bases. The CDR3 consists of 15 residues. The CDR3 region is CASSQSTVMNTEAFF. The DNA of the CDR3 is TGCGCCAGCAGCCAATCGACAGTCATGAACACTGAAGCTTTCTTT.

The chain couples TRBV20-1 to TRBJ2-3; the match to TRBD2 covers 9 bases. V lost 2 bases to trimming and J lost 4 bases; unmatched junction nucleotides: 7. The V gene's germline CDR1 is DFQATT and CDR2 SNEGSKA (reference sequence). The CDR3 consists of 15 residues. DNA for the CDR3: TGCAGTGCTAGATCGGCGGGGGGGCGTCCAGATACGCAGTATTTT. Translating gives CSARSAGGRPDTQYF.

This clonotype was counted at least ten times. The rearrangement links TRBV4-3 to TRBJ2-1; TRBD2 matches at 8 bases. V lost 1 base to trimming and J lost 2 bases; unmatched junction nucleotides: 10. The CDR3 spans 18 residues. Germline CDR1 LGHNA, CDR2 YSLEER. CDR3 protein: CASSQAYSGGLTYNEQFF. The CDR3 bases are TGCGCCAGCAGCCAAGCGTACAGCGGGGGCCTCACCTACAATGAGCAGTTCTTC.

This clonotype was found many times. The chain couples TRBV3-1 to TRBJ2-7; no clear D gene. The CDR3 is 13 amino acids. V was cut by 4 bases and J by 0 bases, with 7 bases left in between. Germline assignment: CDR1 LGHDT and CDR2 YNNKEL (reference sequence). This CDR3 is CASSLLSSYEQYV. The CDR3 nucleotides read TGTGCCAGCAGCCTCCTGAGCTCCTACGAGCAGTACGTC.

This clonotype was recorded many times. J is TRBJ1-1 and V is TRBV7-9, with D hard to call. The germline V and J ends were trimmed by 1 base and 2 bases, with 8 bases remaining between them. The CDR3 covers 14 residues. Germline assignment: CDR1 SEHNR and CDR2 FQNEAQ (reference sequence). The DNA for the CDR3 is TGTGCCAGCAGCTTAGTCGGAGGAAACACTGAAGCTTTCTTT. Its translation: CASSLVGGNTEAFF.

The chain has TRBV2 and TRBJ2-7; the D gene is possibly TRBD2 (6 bases). The CDR3 totals 15 residues. V was pared by 1 base and J by 0 bases, with 10 bases between. Germline CDR1 is SNHLY and CDR2 is FYNNEI. The CDR3 is CASSEEGGNSYEQYV. DNA of the CDR3: TGTGCCAGCAGTGAAGAGGGCGGGAACTCCTACGAGCAGTACGTC.

This clonotype was observed a handful of times. This chain joins TRBV7-6 and TRBJ1-3; D is possibly TRBD1 (6 bases). The CDR3 contains 16 residues. CDR1 is SGHVS and CDR2 is FNYEAQ in the germline V gene. V was cut by 4 bases and J by 0 bases, with 13 bases left in between. DNA for the CDR3: TGTGCCAGCAGCTCCTCGGGACACCCCTCTGGAAACACCATATATTTT. Amino acids: CASSSSGHPSGNTIYF. Using reference TRBV7-6 and TRBJ1-3 for the parts outside the CDR3, the full variable domain is GAGVSQSPRYKVTKRGQDVALRCDPISGHVSLYWYRQALGQGPEFLTYFNYEAQQDKSGLPNDRFSAERPEGSISTLTIQRTEQRDSAMYRCASSSSGHPSGNTIYFGEGSWLTVV.

This clonotype was counted many times. This chain uses TRBV5-6 with TRBJ2-5; D gene uncertain. Trimming removed 2 bases at V and 5 bases at J, with 7 bases between. Germline-derived CDR1 and CDR2 are SGHDT and YYEEEE. CDR3 length: 12 residues. In nucleotides, the CDR3 is TGTGCCAGCAGCTTTATAGGGGAGACCCAGTACTTC. It translates to CASSFIGETQYF. Drawing the rest from reference TRBV5-6 and TRBJ2-5, the complete variable domain is DAGVTQSPTHLIKTRGQQVTLRCSPKSGHDTVSWYQQALGQGPQFIFQYYEEEERQRGNFPDRFSGHQFPNYSSELNVNALLLGDSALYLCASSFIGETQYFGPGTRLLVL.